One and the same sample provided the 28 T cell receptor beta chains below, sequenced in a study of shared clonotypes between healthy human individuals. Assay used: immunoSEQ multiplex PCR; TCRdb lists only in-frame clones, some missing. The profile shows about 600,000 clones, around 97% of them singletons. Sequencing was carried out using naive CD4+ T cells sorted from blood. The subset: CD45RA+ positively selected. These receptors originate from a woman under 40 in good health.

The chain joins TRBV2 to TRBJ2-2, with 7 bases fitting TRBD1. Trimming cost V 7 bases and J 5 bases; bases outside gene matches: 16. The CDR3 is made up of 17 amino acids. Germline V gene sequence: CDR1 SNHLY, CDR2 FYNNEI. The CDR3 here is CASNKGAGLASTGELFF. CDR3 nucleotides: TGTGCCAGCAATAAGGGGGCGGGTCTCGCTTCGACCGGGGAGCTGTTTTTT. Complete variable domain (other parts from reference TRBV2 and TRBJ2-2): EPEVTQTPSHQVTQMGQEVILRCVPISNHLYFYWYRQILGQKVEFLVSFYNNEISEKSEIFDDQFSVERPDGSNFTLKIRSTKLEDSAMYFCASNKGAGLASTGELFFGEGSRLTVL.

This chain links TRBV9 with TRBJ2-5; D is possibly TRBD1 or TRBD2 (5 bases each). Germline CDR1 and CDR2: SGDLS and YYNGEE. Trimming took off 0 bases at V and 11 bases at J, with 23 bases between the two ends. CDR3 length equals 16 residues. The CDR3 bases are TGTGCCAGCAGCGTAGGTTCCGTGACTGGCCTAGGGGAGCAGTACTTC. Translated, it gives CASSVGSVTGLGEQYF.

The CDR3 DNA reads as TGTGCCATCAGTGAATCTAGCGGGAGTCACAATGAGCAGTTCTTC. Its protein product is CAISESSGSHNEQFF. The chain uses TRBV10-3 and TRBJ2-1; 10 bases align to TRBD2. The junction had 4 bases not matched to a gene; V was cut back by 3 bases and J by 5 bases. In germline, CDR1 is ENHRY, CDR2 SYGVKD. CDR3 length equals 15 residues.

This clone has a single count. This sequence joins TRBV19 and TRBJ1-1; 9 bases match TRBD1. V dropped 7 bases and J dropped 5; count of bases not matched to a gene: 17. In germline, CDR1 is LNHDA, CDR2 SQIVND (reference sequence). This CDR3 spans 17 amino acids. The CDR3 coding sequence is TGTGCCAGTACCCCAAGGGACAGGGAGATAAGAGGGACTGAAGCTTTCTTT. This sequence encodes CASTPRDREIRGTEAFF.

Regarding this clone: Within the sample, other DNA sequences also encode this same CDR3. V gene TRBV28 combines with J gene TRBJ1-1, with a tentative D call TRBD1 (5 bases). V was shortened by 6 bases and J by 1 base, with 12 bases between the two germline ends. CDR3 length: 14 residues. Germline assignment: CDR1 MDHEN and CDR2 SYDVKM. The CDR3 sequence: CASSPGDRNTEAFF. CDR3 in DNA: TGTGCCAGCAGCCCGGGTGACAGGAACACTGAAGCTTTCTTT.

This clone was seen a single time. V usage is TRBV2 and J usage is TRBJ2-3; perhaps D is TRBD1 or TRBD2 (5 bases each). The CDR3 spans 15 residues. Germline CDR1 SNHLY, CDR2 FYNNEI. The ends were cut back, 3 bases at V and 0 bases at J, with 10 bases in the middle. Here the CDR3 reads CASSEGPTSTDTQYF. As DNA, the CDR3 is TGTGCCAGCAGTGAGGGACCGACAAGCACAGATACGCAGTATTTT. Supplemented by reference TRBV2 and TRBJ2-3, the full variable domain reads EPEVTQTPSHQVTQMGQEVILRCVPISNHLYFYWYRQILGQKVEFLVSFYNNEISEKSEIFDDQFSVERPDGSNFTLKIRSTKLEDSAMYFCASSEGPTSTDTQYFGPGTRLTVL.

This rearrangement joins TRBV4-1 to TRBJ2-5; 10 nucleotides align to TRBD1. In germline, CDR1 is MGHRA, CDR2 YSYEKL. Unmatched junction bases numbered 3, after V lost 6 bases and J lost 2 bases. The CDR3 has 14 amino acids. The CDR3 is CASRPDRGQETQYF. CDR3 sequence (DNA): TGCGCCAGCAGACCGGACAGGGGGCAAGAGACCCAGTACTTC.

The chain is built from TRBV2 and TRBJ1-6, with a weak D call TRBD1 (6 bases). The CDR3 runs 12 residues. V lost 11 bases and J lost 8, with 13 bases in between. Germline V gene lookup returns CDR1 SNHLY and CDR2 FYNNEI. CDR3 amino acids: CAGRDTHSPLHF. Written as DNA, the CDR3 is TGTGCCGGCCGGGACACCCATTCACCCCTCCACTTT.

The genes are TRBV27 and TRBJ2-7; 9 nucleotides match TRBD1. The CDR3 extends over 14 amino acids. V was clipped by 6 bases and J by 6 bases; unmatched bases: 9. Germline V gene lookup returns CDR1 MNHEY and CDR2 SMNVEV (reference sequence). CDR3 bases: TGTGCCAGCAGGGAAGGGACAGGGCCTGGCGAGCAGTACTTC. Protein product: CASREGTGPGEQYF.

The chain joins TRBV5-1 to TRBJ2-7, with 14 bases fitting TRBD2. Germline V lookup: CDR1 SGHRS, CDR2 YFSETQ. Trimming cost V 4 bases and J 5 bases; bases outside gene matches: 8. The CDR3 runs to 16 residues. The CDR3 sequence is CASSPGTSGSVNEQYF. CDR3 bases: TGCGCCAGCAGCCCGGGGACTAGCGGGAGCGTCAACGAGCAGTACTTC.

Here the CDR3 DNA reads TGTGCCATCAGTGAGACCGGGACAGGAGACACTGAAGCTTTCTTT. It yields the protein CAISETGTGDTEAFF. The chain has TRBV10-3 and TRBJ1-1, with 8 bases matching TRBD1. The CDR3 has 15 residues. The germline V gene has CDR1 ENHRY and CDR2 SYGVKD. V lost 2 bases, J lost 3 bases, and 5 bases stayed unmatched.

V gene TRBV6-1 combines with J gene TRBJ2-3, with D possibly being TRBD2 (5 bases). Trimming took off 0 bases at V and 5 bases at J, with 12 bases between the two ends. CDR3 length: 15 amino acids. Germline V gene data show CDR1 as MNHNS and CDR2 as SASEGT. CDR3 DNA sequence: TGTGCCAGCAGTGAAGCGCCCGGGAAGGGAGATACGCAGTATTTT. Translating gives CASSEAPGKGDTQYF.

The V call is TRBV2, the J call TRBJ2-7; D is possibly TRBD2 (5 bases). The length of the CDR3 is 15 residues. Germline CDR1 is SNHLY and CDR2 is FYNNEI. Trimming shortened V by 7 bases and J by 2 bases, and 18 bases separated the two germline ends. The CDR3 region has the DNA TGTGCCAGCAATAAACTCCGGGAACCTCCCTACGAGCAGTACTTC. Translating gives CASNKLREPPYEQYF.

The J gene is TRBJ1-2, the V gene TRBV2; no reliable D call. Deletions cut 0 bases from V and 8 bases from J, with 7 bases between. CDR1 and CDR2 (germline): SNHLY, FYNNEI. The CDR3 contains 12 residues. The DNA for the CDR3 is TGTGCCAGCAGTGAAGCTGGGGAAGGCTACACCTTC. This sequence encodes CASSEAGEGYTF.

This clone was seen a single time. The chain links TRBV19 to TRBJ1-3; D not certain. The CDR3 is 14 amino acids. The germline V gene encodes CDR1 LNHDA and CDR2 SQIVND (reference sequence). Deletions cut 5 bases from V and 0 bases from J, with 8 bases between. CDR3 bases: TGTGCCAGTAGTCTCGAAAACTCTGGAAACACCATATATTTT. Translated, it gives CASSLENSGNTIYF.

The genes are TRBV5-5 and TRBJ2-5, with 7 bases lining up with TRBD2. J was trimmed by 2 bases and V by 4 bases; bases with no gene match: 17. CDR1 SGHKS and CDR2 YYEKEE come from the germline V gene (reference sequence). The CDR3 contains 18 residues. The CDR3: CASSPRRPGEGIQETQYF. DNA of the CDR3: TGTGCCAGCAGCCCCCGACGTCCTGGGGAGGGGATACAAGAGACCCAGTACTTC. Looking up the rest from reference TRBV5-5 and TRBJ2-5 gives the full variable domain: DAGVTQSPTHLIKTRGQQVTLRCSPISGHKSVSWYQQVLGQGPQFIFQYYEKEERGRGNFPDRFSARQFPNYSSELNVNALLLGDSALYLCASSPRRPGEGIQETQYFGPGTRLLVL.

This sequence joins TRBV10-3 and TRBJ2-7; a possible D gene is TRBD2 (5 bases). V gave up 3 bases and J gave up 5 bases, with 11 bases separating them. This CDR3 comprises 13 residues. The germline CDR1 and CDR2 sequences are ENHRY and SYGVKD. The CDR3 DNA reads as TGTGCCATCAGTGATTTGAGGGCCCACGAGCAGTACTTC. Encoded protein: CAISDLRAHEQYF.

The chain couples TRBV5-5 to TRBJ1-1; 7 positions match TRBD1. The germline CDR1 and CDR2 sequences are SGHKS and YYEKEE (reference sequence). V lost 4 bases, J lost 5 bases, and 11 bases stayed unmatched. The CDR3 runs to 15 residues. CDR3 in DNA: TGTGCCAGCAGCGATAGACAGGGTGTCCTTACTGAAGCTTTCTTT. This codes for CASSDRQGVLTEAFF.

The chain couples TRBV6-4 to TRBJ2-1; 7 bases agree with TRBD1. CDR1 is MRHNA, CDR2 SNTAGT, per germline. The CDR3 runs to 14 residues. The junction had 5 bases not matched to a gene; V was cut back by 8 bases and J by 1 base. The CDR3 coding sequence is TGTGCCAGCCATACAGGGGTTTCCTACAATGAGCAGTTCTTC. Its translation is CASHTGVSYNEQFF.

The chain carries TRBV6-5 and TRBJ1-3, with TRBD1 matching over 7 bases. The V segment lost 6 bases and the J segment 4 bases; nucleotides outside the gene matches: 3. This CDR3 region has 13 residues. Germline CDR1 and CDR2: MNHEY and SVGAGI. This CDR3 reads CASSRGSGNTIYF. As DNA, the CDR3 is TGTGCCAGCAGCAGGGGGTCCGGAAACACCATATATTTT.

The chain is built from TRBV7-9 and TRBJ2-5; D is possibly TRBD2 (5 bases). Near its end, the DNA agrees better with TRBJ2-7, so the J call may be wrong. Germline lookup yields CDR1 SEHNR and CDR2 FQNEAQ (reference sequence). This CDR3 comprises 14 residues. CDR3 coding DNA: TGTGCCAGCAGCCGTGGGCTAGCACCAACCGAGCAGTACTTC. Its protein product is CASSRGLAPTEQYF.

The chain employs TRBV6-6 and TRBJ1-5, with a weak D call TRBD1 (6 bases). Deletions cut 4 bases from V and 2 bases from J, with 12 bases between. CDR1 is MNHNY, CDR2 SVGAGI, per germline (reference sequence). This CDR3 contains 15 residues. The CDR3 sequence: CASSLGGGGNQPQHF. For the CDR3, the DNA is TGTGCCAGCAGTTTAGGGGGTGGGGGCAATCAGCCCCAGCATTTT.

The chain combines TRBV5-1 with TRBJ2-3; no clear D gene. Germline V gene lookup returns CDR1 SGHRS and CDR2 YFSETQ. Trimming stripped 1 base from V and 0 bases from J, with 6 bases between. The CDR3 runs 14 residues. CDR3 sequence reads: CASSLTASTDTQYF. The CDR3 DNA reads TGCGCCAGCAGCTTGACGGCTAGCACAGATACGCAGTATTTT. Full variable domain (rest looked up from reference TRBV5-1 and TRBJ2-3): KAGVTQTPRYLIKTRGQQVTLSCSPISGHRSVSWYQQTPGQGLQFLFEYFSETQRNKGNFPGRFSGRQFSNSRSEMNVSTLELGDSALYLCASSLTASTDTQYFGPGTRLTVL.

The chain links TRBV5-1 to TRBJ2-7; D gene unclear. Germline CDR1 and CDR2: SGHRS and YFSETQ. Trimming took 0 bases from V and 0 from J, leaving 10 bases between them. This CDR3 comprises 15 residues. The CDR3 protein is CASSLGRISSYEQYF. The CDR3 region has the DNA TGCGCCAGCAGCTTGGGACGGATAAGCTCCTACGAGCAGTACTTC.

The V gene is TRBV28, the J gene TRBJ1-4, with 7 bases that match TRBD1. CDR3 length: 13 residues. Germline values: CDR1 MDHEN, CDR2 SYDVKM. The trim removed 6 bases at V and 5 bases at J, leaving 3 bases unmatched. CDR3 sequence: CASRQTGNEKLFF. The CDR3 coding sequence is TGTGCCAGCAGGCAGACAGGGAATGAAAAACTGTTTTTT.

This sequence joins TRBV7-3 and TRBJ2-2; 7 bases fit TRBD2. The trim removed 4 bases at V and 6 bases at J, leaving 11 bases unmatched. The germline V gene has CDR1 SGHTA and CDR2 FQGTGA. The CDR3 has 16 residues. CDR3: CASSSPIRGDAGELFF. The CDR3 DNA sequence: TGTGCCAGCAGCTCCCCAATTCGGGGGGATGCCGGGGAGCTGTTTTTT.

The V gene is TRBV5-8, the J gene TRBJ2-7; D not resolved. V dropped 4 bases and J dropped 1 base, with 24 bases sitting between them. The CDR3 has 18 amino acids. The germline CDR1 and CDR2 sequences are SGHTS and YDEGEE. CDR3 nucleotides: TGTGCCAGCAGCCACACAGTCAGACTCCTGCAAAGATCCTACGAGCAGTACTTC. It is translated as CASSHTVRLLQRSYEQYF.

This sequence joins TRBV6-5 and TRBJ1-1; 8 bases line up with TRBD1. The CDR3 loop spans 15 amino acids. V lost 0 bases to trimming and J lost 0 bases; unmatched junction nucleotides: 0. The germline V gene encodes CDR1 MNHEY and CDR2 SVGAGI. The CDR3 is CASSYSGQVNTEAFF. In nucleotides, the CDR3 is TGTGCCAGCAGTTACTCGGGACAGGTGAACACTGAAGCTTTCTTT.